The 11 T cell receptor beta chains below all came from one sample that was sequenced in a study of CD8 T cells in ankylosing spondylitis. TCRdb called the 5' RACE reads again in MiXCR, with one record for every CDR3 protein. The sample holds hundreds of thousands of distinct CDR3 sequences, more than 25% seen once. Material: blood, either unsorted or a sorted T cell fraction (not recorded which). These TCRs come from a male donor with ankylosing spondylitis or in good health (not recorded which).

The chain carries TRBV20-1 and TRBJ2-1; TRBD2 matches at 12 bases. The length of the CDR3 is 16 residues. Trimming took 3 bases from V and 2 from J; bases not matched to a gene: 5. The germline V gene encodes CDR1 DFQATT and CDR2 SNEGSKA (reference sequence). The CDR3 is CSARTSGSGPYNEQFF. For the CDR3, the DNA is TGCAGTGCTAGGACTAGCGGGAGCGGCCCCTACAATGAGCAGTTCTTC.

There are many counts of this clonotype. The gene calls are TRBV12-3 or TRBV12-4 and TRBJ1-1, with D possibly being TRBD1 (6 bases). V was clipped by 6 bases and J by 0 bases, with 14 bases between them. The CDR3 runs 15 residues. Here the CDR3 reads CASSAQGSMNTEAFF. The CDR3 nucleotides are TGTGCCAGCAGCGCCCAGGGGTCCATGAACACTGAAGCTTTCTTT.

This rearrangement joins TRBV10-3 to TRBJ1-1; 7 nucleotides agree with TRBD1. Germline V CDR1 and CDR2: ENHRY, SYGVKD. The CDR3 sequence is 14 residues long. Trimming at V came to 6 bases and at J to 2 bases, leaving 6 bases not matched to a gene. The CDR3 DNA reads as TGTGCCATCAGGGGGACAGCTCAAAACACTGAAGCTTTCTTT. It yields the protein CAIRGTAQNTEAFF.

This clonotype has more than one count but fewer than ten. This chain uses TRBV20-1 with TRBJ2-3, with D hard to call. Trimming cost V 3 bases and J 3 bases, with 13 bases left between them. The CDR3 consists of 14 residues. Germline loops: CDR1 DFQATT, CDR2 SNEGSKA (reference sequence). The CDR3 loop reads CSARSLDGTDTQYF. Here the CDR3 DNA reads TGCAGTGCTAGGAGCCTCGACGGGACAGATACGCAGTATTTT.

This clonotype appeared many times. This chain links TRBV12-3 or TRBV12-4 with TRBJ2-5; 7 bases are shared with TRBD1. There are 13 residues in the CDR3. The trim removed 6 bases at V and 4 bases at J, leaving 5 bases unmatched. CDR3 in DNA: TGTGCCAGCAGGCGAGCAGGGGGAGAGACCCAGTACTTC. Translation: CASRRAGGETQYF.

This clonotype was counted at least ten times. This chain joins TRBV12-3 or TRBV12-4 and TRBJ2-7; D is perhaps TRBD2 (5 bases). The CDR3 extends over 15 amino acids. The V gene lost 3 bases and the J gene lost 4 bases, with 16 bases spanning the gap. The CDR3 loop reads CASSLAPGYPYEQYF. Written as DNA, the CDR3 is TGTGCCAGCAGTTTGGCCCCGGGGTATCCGTACGAGCAGTACTTC.

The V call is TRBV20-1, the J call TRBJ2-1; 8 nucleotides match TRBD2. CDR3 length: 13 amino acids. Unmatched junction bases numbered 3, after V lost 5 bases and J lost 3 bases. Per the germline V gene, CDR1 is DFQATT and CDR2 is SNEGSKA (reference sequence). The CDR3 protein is CSAAGGGYNEQFF. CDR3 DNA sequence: TGCAGTGCTGCGGGAGGAGGCTACAATGAGCAGTTCTTC.

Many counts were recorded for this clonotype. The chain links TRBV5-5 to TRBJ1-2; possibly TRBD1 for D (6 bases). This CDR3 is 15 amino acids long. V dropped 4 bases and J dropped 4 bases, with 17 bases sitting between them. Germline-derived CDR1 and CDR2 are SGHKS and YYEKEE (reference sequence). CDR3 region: CASSVGQLHLYGYTF. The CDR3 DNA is TGTGCCAGCAGCGTTGGACAGCTCCACCTCTATGGCTACACCTTC. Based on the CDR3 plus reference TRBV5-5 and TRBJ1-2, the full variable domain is DAGVTQSPTHLIKTRGQQVTLRCSPISGHKSVSWYQQVLGQGPQFIFQYYEKEERGRGNFPDRFSARQFPNYSSELNVNALLLGDSALYLCASSVGQLHLYGYTFGSGTRLTVV.

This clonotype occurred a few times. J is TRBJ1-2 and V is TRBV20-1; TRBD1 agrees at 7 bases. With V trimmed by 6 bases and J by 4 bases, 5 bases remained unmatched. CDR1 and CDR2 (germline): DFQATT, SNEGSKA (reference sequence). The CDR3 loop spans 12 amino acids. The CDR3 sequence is CSAERGPYGYTF. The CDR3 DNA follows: TGCAGTGCAGAAAGGGGGCCCTATGGCTACACCTTC.

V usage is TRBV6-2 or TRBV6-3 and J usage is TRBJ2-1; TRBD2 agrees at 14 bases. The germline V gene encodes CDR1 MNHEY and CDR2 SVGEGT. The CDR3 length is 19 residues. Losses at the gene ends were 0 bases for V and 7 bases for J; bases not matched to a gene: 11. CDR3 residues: CASSYSWGLAGVAENEQFF. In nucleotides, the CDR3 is TGTGCCAGCAGTTACTCGTGGGGACTAGCGGGAGTAGCAGAAAATGAGCAGTTCTTC.

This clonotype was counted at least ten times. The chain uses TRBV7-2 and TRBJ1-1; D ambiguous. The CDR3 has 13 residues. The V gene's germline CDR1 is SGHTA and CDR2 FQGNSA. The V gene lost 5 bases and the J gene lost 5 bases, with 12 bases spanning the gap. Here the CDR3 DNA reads TGTGCCAGCAGCCCGCACGTGATGACTGAAGCTTTCTTT. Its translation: CASSPHVMTEAFF.